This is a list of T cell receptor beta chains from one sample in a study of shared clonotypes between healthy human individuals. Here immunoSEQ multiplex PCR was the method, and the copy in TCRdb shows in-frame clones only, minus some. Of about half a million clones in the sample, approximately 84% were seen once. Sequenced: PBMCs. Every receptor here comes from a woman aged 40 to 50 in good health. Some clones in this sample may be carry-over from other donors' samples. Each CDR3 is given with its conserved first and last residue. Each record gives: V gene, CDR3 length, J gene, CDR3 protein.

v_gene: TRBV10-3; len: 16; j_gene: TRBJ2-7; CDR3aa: CAISEVGGLSFYEQYF
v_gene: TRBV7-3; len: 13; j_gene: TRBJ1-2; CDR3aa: CASSLTGGNGYTF
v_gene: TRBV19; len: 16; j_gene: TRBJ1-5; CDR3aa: CASSNYPGRSNQPQHF
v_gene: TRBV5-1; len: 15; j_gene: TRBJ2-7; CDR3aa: CASSVSGRAQGEQYF
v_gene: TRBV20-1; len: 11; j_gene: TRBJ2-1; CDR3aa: CSALWADEQFF
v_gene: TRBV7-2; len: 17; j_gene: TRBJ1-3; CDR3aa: CASSLRPGQGGGNTIYF
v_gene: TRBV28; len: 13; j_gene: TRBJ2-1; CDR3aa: CASRTSGRIEQFF
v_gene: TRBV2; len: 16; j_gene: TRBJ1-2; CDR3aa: CASSPPRAGSHYGYTF
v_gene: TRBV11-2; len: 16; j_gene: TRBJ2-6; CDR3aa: CASSLDLGSGANVLTF
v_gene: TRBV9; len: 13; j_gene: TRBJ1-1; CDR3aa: CASSVGGSTEAFF
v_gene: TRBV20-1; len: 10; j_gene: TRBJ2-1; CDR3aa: CSALVNEQFF
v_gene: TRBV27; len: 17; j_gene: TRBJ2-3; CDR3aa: CASSSLGISGTADTQYF
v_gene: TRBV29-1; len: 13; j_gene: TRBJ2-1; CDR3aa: CSVESPTYNEQFF
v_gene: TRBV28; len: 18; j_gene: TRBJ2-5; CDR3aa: CASSLGLKRLAGRETQYF
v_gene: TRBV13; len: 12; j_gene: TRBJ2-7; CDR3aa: CASRGRDYEQYF
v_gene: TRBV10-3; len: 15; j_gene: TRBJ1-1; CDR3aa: CAISESLIRRDEAFF
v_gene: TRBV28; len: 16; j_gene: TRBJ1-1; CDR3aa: CASSPQGGVGSTEAFF
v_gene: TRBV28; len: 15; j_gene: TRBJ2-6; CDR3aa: CASSLVQHGANVLTF
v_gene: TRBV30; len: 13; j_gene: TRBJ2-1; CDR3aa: CAWEGQSYNEQFF
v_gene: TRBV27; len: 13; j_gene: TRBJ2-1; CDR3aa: CASSFTGSNEQFF
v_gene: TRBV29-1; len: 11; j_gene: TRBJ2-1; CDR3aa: CSVAGYNEQFF
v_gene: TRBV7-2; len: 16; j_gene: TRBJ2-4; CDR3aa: CASSIGNLGAKNIQYF
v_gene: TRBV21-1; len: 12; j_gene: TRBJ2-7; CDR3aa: CASTDRVYEQYF
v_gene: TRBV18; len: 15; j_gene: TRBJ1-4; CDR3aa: CASSPDSFYNEKLFF
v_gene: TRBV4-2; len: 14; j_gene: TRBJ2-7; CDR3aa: CASSPGLAPPEQYF
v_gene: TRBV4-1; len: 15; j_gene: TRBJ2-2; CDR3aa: CASSQGTLTTGELFF
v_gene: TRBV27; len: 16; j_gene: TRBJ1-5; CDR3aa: CASSPDRARSNQPQHF
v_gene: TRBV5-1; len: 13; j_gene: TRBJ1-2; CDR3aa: CASSLRGNYGYTF